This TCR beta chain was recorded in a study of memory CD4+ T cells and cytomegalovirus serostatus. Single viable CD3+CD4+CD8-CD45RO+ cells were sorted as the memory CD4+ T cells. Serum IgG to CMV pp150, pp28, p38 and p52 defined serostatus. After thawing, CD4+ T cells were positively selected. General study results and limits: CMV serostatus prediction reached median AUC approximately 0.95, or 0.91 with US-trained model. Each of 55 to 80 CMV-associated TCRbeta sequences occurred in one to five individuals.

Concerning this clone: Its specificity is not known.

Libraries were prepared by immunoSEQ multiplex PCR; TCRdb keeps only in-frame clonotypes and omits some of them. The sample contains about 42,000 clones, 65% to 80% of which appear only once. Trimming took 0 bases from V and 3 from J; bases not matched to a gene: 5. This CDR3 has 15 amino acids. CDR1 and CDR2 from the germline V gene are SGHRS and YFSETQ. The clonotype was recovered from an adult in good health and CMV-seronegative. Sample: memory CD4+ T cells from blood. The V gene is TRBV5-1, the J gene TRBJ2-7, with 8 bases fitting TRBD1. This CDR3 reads CASSLAFGQGYEQYF. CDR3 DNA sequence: TGCGCCAGCAGCTTGGCCTTCGGACAGGGCTACGAGCAGTACTTC.